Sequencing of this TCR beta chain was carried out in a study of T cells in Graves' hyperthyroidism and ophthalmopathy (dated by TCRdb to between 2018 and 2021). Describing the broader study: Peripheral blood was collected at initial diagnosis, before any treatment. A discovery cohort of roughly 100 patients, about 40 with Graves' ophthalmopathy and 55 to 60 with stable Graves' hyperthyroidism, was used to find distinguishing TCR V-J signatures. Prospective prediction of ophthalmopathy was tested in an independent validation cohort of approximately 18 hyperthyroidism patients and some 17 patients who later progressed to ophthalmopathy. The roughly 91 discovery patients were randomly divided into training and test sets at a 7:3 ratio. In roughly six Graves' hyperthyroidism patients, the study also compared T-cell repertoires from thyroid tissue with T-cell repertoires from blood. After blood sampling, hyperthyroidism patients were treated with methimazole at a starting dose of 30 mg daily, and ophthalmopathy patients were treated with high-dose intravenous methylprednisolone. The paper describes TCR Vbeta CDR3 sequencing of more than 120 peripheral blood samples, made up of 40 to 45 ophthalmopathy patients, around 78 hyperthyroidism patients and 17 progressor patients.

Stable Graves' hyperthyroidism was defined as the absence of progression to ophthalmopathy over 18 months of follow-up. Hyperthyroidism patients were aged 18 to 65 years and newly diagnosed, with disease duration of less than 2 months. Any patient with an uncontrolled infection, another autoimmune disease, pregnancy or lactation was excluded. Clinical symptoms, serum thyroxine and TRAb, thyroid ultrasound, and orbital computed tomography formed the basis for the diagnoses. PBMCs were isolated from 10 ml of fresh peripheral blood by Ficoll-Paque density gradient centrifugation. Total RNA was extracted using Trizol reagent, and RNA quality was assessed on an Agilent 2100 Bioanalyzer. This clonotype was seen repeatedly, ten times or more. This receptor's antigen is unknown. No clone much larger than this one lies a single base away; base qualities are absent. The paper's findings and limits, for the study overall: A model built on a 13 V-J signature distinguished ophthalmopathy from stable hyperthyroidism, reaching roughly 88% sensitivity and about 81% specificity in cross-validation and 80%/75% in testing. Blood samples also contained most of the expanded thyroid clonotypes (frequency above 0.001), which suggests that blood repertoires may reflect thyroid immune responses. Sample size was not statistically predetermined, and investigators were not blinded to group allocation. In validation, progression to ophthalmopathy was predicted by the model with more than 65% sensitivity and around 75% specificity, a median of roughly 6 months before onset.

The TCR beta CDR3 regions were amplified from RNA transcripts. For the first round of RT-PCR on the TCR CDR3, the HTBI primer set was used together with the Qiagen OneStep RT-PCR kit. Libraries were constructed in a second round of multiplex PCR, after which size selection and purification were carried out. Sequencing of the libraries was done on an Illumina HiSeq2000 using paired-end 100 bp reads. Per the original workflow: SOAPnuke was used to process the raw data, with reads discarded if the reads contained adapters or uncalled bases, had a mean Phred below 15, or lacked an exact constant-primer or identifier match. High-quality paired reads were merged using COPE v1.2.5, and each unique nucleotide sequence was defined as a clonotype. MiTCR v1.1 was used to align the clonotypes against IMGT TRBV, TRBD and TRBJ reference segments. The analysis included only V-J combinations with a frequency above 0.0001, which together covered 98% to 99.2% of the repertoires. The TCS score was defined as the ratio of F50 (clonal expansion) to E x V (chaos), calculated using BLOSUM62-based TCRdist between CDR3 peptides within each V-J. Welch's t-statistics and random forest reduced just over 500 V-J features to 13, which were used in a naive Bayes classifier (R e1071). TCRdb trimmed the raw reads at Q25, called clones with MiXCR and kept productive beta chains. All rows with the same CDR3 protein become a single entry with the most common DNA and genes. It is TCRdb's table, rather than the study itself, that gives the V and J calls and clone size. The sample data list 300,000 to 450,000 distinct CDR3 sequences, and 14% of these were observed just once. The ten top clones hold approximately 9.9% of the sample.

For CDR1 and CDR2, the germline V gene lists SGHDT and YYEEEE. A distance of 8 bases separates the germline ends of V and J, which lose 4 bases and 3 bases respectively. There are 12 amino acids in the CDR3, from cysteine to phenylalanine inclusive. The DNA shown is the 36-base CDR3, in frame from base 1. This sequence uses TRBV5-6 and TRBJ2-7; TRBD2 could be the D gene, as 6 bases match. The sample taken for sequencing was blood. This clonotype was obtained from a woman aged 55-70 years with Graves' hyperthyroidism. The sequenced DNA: TGTGCCAGCAGCGAGGGACTCTACGAGCAGTACTTC. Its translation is CASSEGLYEQYF.